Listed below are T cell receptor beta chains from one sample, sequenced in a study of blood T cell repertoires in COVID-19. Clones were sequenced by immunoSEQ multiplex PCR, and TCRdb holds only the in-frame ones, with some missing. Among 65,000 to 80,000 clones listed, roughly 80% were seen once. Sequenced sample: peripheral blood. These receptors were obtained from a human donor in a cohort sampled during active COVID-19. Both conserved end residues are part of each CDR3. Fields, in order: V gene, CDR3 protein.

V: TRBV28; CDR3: CASSFSGAANTEAFF
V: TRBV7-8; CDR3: CASSLFYEQYF
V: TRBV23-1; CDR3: CASSQSRCRLCEKLFF
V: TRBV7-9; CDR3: CASSLGGRLALGEQYF
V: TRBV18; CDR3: CASSPGQGGGYTF
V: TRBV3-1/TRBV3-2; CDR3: CASSQDLTEEETQYF
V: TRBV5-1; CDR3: CASSSGQVASYEQYF
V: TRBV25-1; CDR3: CASSDPRTGWAGELFF
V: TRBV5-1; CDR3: CASSSYPGQAGNSPLHF
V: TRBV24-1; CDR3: CATSTGDKQETQYF
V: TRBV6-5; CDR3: CASSYRGRSTEAFF
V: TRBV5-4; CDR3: CASSSIPGLHVNEQFF
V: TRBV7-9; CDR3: CASSLGAGGPTDTQYF
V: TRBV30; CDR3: CAQTLFGAGEQYF
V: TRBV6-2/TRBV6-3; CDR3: CASSYGVAGDKNIQYF
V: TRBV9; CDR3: CASNAGKGYGYTF
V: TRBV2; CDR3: CASTRTGRGTGELFF
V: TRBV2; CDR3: CASRALTGGRGYTF
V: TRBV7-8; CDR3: CASSRPAGAFTGELFF
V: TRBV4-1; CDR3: CASSQAARLVNYGYTF
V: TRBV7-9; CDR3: CASSITGGGHEQYF
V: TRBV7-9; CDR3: CASTLSGTGDYEQYF
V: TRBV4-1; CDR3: CASSQENGREGYTF
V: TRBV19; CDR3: CASRASGRAEADTQYF
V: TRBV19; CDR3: CASTGGLAVQNTGELFF
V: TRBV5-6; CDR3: CASTESRQGSYEQYF